This TCR beta chain derives from a study of T cells in Graves' hyperthyroidism and ophthalmopathy. V gave up 3 bases and J gave up 4 bases, with 13 bases separating them. This CDR3 is 15 amino acids long. The germline V gene encodes CDR1 LNHDA and CDR2 SQIVND (reference sequence). Exclusion criteria comprised uncontrolled infection, other autoimmune disease, pregnancy or lactation. Diagnostic assessment was based on clinical symptoms, serum thyroxine and TRAb, thyroid ultrasound and orbital computed tomography. There were TCR beta CDR3 regions amplified from RNA transcripts. Carried out on the TCR CDR3, a first-round RT-PCR used the HTBI primer set. Using its own MiXCR run on the multiplex PCR reads, TCRdb lists one record per CDR3 protein. The sample holds 620,000 or so distinct CDR3 sequences, roughly 14% seen once.

The clonotype comes from a woman aged 45-65 years with Graves' ophthalmopathy. The sequenced sample consisted of blood. This chain uses TRBV19 with TRBJ1-5, with D tentatively TRBD1 (6 bases). CDR3 sequence (DNA): TGTGCCAGTAGTATGAGGGGGGCTCCGAATCAGCCCCAGCATTTT. Protein product: CASSMRGAPNQPQHF.